This T cell receptor beta chain was sequenced for a study of T cell responses to AZD1222 COVID-19 vaccine. Study outcomes and limitations: Donors, mostly white British, included more females; clonal diversity was possibly underestimated. The study found Spike-specific TCR breadth and depth rose after two AZD1222 doses. At study baseline, merely over 5 AZD1222 recipients were seropositive.

V lost 3 bases and J 7 bases, leaving 13 bases between the germline ends. The CDR3 length is 13 residues. Germline V lookup: CDR1 SGDLS, CDR2 YYNGEE. This clone has a count of ten or more. Antigen specificity is unknown. Sequencing was performed with immunoSEQ multiplex PCR; in TCRdb, only in-frame clones are kept and a portion is missing. The table includes some 140,000 clones, 85% to 90% detected once. The chain uses TRBV9 and TRBJ1-1; TRBD1 is a possible D gene (6 bases). This TCR was recovered from an adult in good health. The sample in question was peripheral blood, obtained on day 0 of AZD1222 vaccination. In nucleotides, the CDR3 is TGTGCCAGCAGCGCCACAGGGTTGGGTGAAGCTTTCTTT. As protein: CASSATGLGEAFF.